This TCR beta chain was profiled in a study of radiotherapy plus CTLA-4 blockade in lung cancer. Study summary: Disease control was present in more than 25% of patients, and objective responses in roughly 17%.

Points from the study as a whole: Among reported predictors of response, early blood T cell clone dynamics with interferon-beta performed best.

To note about this clone: Its antigen remains unknown.

Data came from immunoSEQ multiplex PCR; TCRdb stores just in-frame clones and leaves some out. This sample yields roughly 50,000 clones, of which around nine tenths are seen a single time; less than 9.5% belongs to the top ten. The TCR sequence derives from a human donor with non-small cell lung cancer whose response to radiotherapy plus ipilimumab could not be evaluated. This specimen consisted of peripheral blood, obtained from a patient treated with radiotherapy plus ipilimumab.

For the CDR3, the DNA is TGTGCCTGGAGTGCAGGCGGGGTGAATGAAAAACTGTTTTTT. Its protein product is CAWSAGGVNEKLFF. The V gene is TRBV30, the J gene TRBJ1-4; D not resolved. Trimming took off 1 base at V and 5 bases at J, with 11 bases between the two ends. CDR3 size: 14 residues. Germline-derived CDR1 and CDR2 are GTSNPN and SVGIG (reference sequence).